This T cell receptor (beta chain) came from a study of T cells in Graves' hyperthyroidism and ophthalmopathy. Findings and caveats of the study: A model of 13 V-J features distinguished ophthalmopathy from stable hyperthyroidism.

Amplified TCR beta CDR3 regions came from RNA transcripts. First-round RT-PCR targeting the TCR CDR3 was performed with the HTBI primer set. TCRdb reprocessed the multiplex PCR reads with MiXCR, giving one entry per CDR3 protein. The sample yields hundreds of thousands of distinct CDR3 sequences, 45% seen once. This clonotype appeared a single time. What it recognizes is unknown. V lost 6 bases and J 1 base, leaving 9 bases between the germline ends. The CDR3 contains 13 residues. CDR1 and CDR2 (germline): SGHTA, FQGNSA. The V call is TRBV7-2, the J call TRBJ1-2; D is unresolved. Sequencing was carried out using peripheral blood or thyroid tissue (not recorded which). This TCR came from an adult man with Graves' disease, either hyperthyroidism or ophthalmopathy (not recorded which). The CDR3 region has the DNA TGTGCCAGCAGATTCAGCCTTAACTATGGCTACACCTTC. Residues: CASRFSLNYGYTF. Variable domain in full (rest from reference TRBV7-2 and TRBJ1-2): GAGVSQSPSNKVTEKGKDVELRCDPISGHTALYWYRQSLGQGLEFLIYFQGNSAPDKSGLPSDRFSAERTGGSVSTLTIQRTQQEDSAVYLCASRFSLNYGYTFGSGTRLTVV.